A selection of T cell receptor beta chains follows, all from one sample in a study of T cells in Graves' hyperthyroidism and ophthalmopathy. TCRdb fed the multiplex PCR reads into MiXCR, producing one record per CDR3 protein. This table has 250,000 to 350,000 distinct CDR3 sequences, 15% to 20% appearing once. Sequencing was carried out using blood. The receptors were gathered from a woman aged 55-70 years with Graves' ophthalmopathy. The CDR3 runs from the conserved cysteine through the conserved F or W.

TRBV29-1,CSARAGGSRNNEQFF
TRBV18,CASSPRTAQSYGYTF
TRBV20-1,CSARSPNQETQYF
TRBV12-5,CASGAGQGNTGELFF
TRBV7-7,CASSPTYAGELFF
TRBV5-1,CASSLVEGGSYNEQSF
TRBV20-1,CSAPRTGGDGYTF
TRBV6-1,CASSSTYNNRNRGESEKLFF
TRBV5-1,CASSAQGETQYF
TRBV20-1,CSASTGTGDYEQYF
TRBV7-9,CASSLGWRPGGGSTEAFF
TRBV2,CASSGFALAQPGLTDTQYF
TRBV3-1,CASSQGWDRALLF
TRBV2,CASSEYMEPFSYGYTF
TRBV29-1,CSAGDRNSNQPQHF
TRBV7-2,CASSLFQGYEQYF
TRBV20-1,CSASSGGGTDTQYF
TRBV7-2,CASSPGSNYGYTF
TRBV6-2/TRBV6-3,CASSYPGQRKTEAFF
TRBV3-1,CASRSPPGQGRNYEQYF
TRBV7-9,CASSSRDSLRQYF
TRBV4-3,CASSSLSSTEAFF
TRBV4-3,CASSAGGYEQYF
TRBV2,CASSERRSPGGQPQHF
TRBV5-6,CASSGPWKYEQYF
TRBV6-2/TRBV6-3,CASGRGHQQPQHF
TRBV20-1,CSAPSGGNTEAFF
TRBV27,CASRPGGNPGELFF
TRBV7-9,CASSLSYGPGELFF
TRBV18,CASSRNLAGVGNEQFF
TRBV6-1,CASTPGGGYGYTF
TRBV18,CASSPPAQHNWDSYNEQFF
TRBV15,CATSTRLADQETQYF
TRBV4-3,CASSQEGSGRYEQYF
TRBV20-1,CSASPLMEANYGYTF
TRBV7-2,CASSLVPLRSGNTIYF
TRBV5-1,CASSEIGLASYNEQFF
TRBV15,CATSRNRGESEANIQYF
TRBV11-2,CASSLVDRSPLHF
TRBV20-1,CSARDGRQETQYF
TRBV30,CAWASGAKNIQYF
TRBV29-1,CSVEISGLLRFGQFF
TRBV4-2,CASSQDGTGPYEQYF
TRBV7-9,CASSLGTTGWETQYF
TRBV7-2,CASSLAQGSVYEQYF
TRBV11-3,CASSRQGGSTEAFF
TRBV15,CATSRQGAGEQYF